Listed below are T cell receptor beta chains from one sample, sequenced in a study of blood T cell repertoires in COVID-19. Only in-frame clones appear in the TCRdb table, and some are missing; sequencing was by immunoSEQ multiplex PCR. The sample records roughly 250,000 clones, more than 65% being singletons. The sequenced sample was peripheral blood. These TCRs come from a middle-aged man with active or convalescent COVID-19. Each CDR3 is given with its conserved first and last residue. The D gene is left open where the match is weak. The size field is filled for only some rows; it gives once, few, many or a size class.

J	D	size	V	CDR3	DNA
TRBJ2-2	TRBD1	NA	TRBV6-1	CASSEATGVVAGELFF	TGTGCCAGCAGTGAGGCCACAGGGGTGGTAGCCGGGGAGCTGTTTTTT
TRBJ2-2	TRBD1	many	TRBV5-5	CASRVGTVTGELFF	TGTGCCAGCAGAGTGGGGACAGTCACCGGGGAGCTGTTTTTT
TRBJ2-1	NA	NA	TRBV2	CASRQGSHNEQFF	TGTGCCAGCAGACAGGGTAGCCACAATGAGCAGTTCTTC
TRBJ2-7	NA	NA	TRBV5-6	CASSLASQGLPSYEQYF	TGTGCCAGCAGCTTGGCCTCTCAGGGGCTCCCCTCCTACGAGCAGTACTTC
TRBJ1-4	NA	NA	TRBV27	CASSPDTGYNEKLFF	TGTGCCAGCAGTCCGGATACAGGCTATAATGAAAAACTGTTTTTT
TRBJ1-2	TRBD1	NA	TRBV3-1/TRBV3-2	CASSQDITGAGGYTF	TGTGCCAGCAGCCAAGACATAACAGGGGCTGGTGGCTACACCTTC
TRBJ1-4	TRBD1	NA	TRBV18	CASSYRRGGRANEKLFF	TGTGCCAGCTCCTATAGGAGAGGGGGCAGGGCTAATGAAAAACTGTTTTTT
TRBJ1-4	TRBD1	NA	TRBV27	CASSITGGAVEKLFF	TGTGCCAGCAGTATAACAGGGGGCGCAGTTGAAAAACTGTTTTTT
TRBJ2-2	NA	few	TRBV6-2/TRBV6-3	CASSYLPSSGAEPNTGELFF	TGTGCCAGCAGTTACTTGCCCTCGTCAGGGGCCGAACCGAACACCGGGGAGCTGTTTTTT
TRBJ1-1	TRBD1	once	TRBV6-5	CASRADRGTEAFF	TGTGCCAGCAGAGCGGACAGGGGCACTGAAGCTTTCTTT
TRBJ2-2	NA	NA	TRBV24-1	CATSDTGFTGELFF	TGTGCCACCAGTGATACAGGCTTCACCGGGGAGCTGTTTTTT
TRBJ1-2	TRBD1	NA	TRBV3-1/TRBV3-2	CASSPRQGHGYTF	TGTGCCAGCAGCCCTCGACAGGGCCATGGCTACACCTTC
TRBJ2-3	TRBD1	NA	TRBV18	CASSPGQGNTQYF	TGTGCCAGCTCACCGGGACAGGGAAATACGCAGTATTTT